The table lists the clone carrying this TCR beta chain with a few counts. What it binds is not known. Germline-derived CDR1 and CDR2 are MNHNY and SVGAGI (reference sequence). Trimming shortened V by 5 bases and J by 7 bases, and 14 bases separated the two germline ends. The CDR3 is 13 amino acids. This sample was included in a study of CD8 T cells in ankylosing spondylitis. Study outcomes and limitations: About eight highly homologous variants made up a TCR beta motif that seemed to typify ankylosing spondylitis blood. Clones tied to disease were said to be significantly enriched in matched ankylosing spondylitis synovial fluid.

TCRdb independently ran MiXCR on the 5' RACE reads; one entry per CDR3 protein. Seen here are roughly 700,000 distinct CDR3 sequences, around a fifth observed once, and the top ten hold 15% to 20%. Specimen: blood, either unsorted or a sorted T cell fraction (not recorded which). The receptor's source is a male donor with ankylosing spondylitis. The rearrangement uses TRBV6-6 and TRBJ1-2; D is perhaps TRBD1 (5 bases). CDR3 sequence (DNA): TGTGCCAGCAGTCCCTCGACGGGGGTTGGCTACACCTTC. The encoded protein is CASSPSTGVGYTF.